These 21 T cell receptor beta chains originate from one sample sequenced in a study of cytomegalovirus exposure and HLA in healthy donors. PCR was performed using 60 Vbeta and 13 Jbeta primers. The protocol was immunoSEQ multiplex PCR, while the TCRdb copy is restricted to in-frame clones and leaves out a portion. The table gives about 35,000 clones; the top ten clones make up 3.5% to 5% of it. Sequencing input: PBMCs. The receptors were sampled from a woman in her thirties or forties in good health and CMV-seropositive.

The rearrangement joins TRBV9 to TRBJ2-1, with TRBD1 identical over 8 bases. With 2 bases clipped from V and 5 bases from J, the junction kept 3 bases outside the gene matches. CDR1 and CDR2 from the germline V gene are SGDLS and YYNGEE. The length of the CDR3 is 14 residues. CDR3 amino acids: CASSVLGQDNEQFF. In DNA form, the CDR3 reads TGTGCCAGCAGCGTTTTGGGACAGGACAATGAGCAGTTCTTC. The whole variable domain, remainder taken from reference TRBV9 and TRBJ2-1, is DSGVTQTPKHLITATGQRVTLRCSPRSGDLSVYWYQQSLDQGLQFLIQYYNGEERAKGNILERFSAQQFPDLHSELNLSSLELGDSALYFCASSVLGQDNEQFFGPGTRLTVL.

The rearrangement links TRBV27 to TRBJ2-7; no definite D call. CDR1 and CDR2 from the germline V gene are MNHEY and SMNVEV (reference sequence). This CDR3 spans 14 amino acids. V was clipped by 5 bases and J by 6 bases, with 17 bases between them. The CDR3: CASSSFGGLFEQYF. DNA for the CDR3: TGTGCCAGCAGTAGCTTTGGCGGTTTATTCGAGCAGTACTTC.

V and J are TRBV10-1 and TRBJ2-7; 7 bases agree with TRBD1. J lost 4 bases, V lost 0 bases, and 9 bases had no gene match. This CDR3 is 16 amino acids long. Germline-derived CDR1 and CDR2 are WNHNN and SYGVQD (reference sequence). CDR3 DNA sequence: TGCGCCAGCAGTGAGTCGAGGGGGCCCTCCTTTTACGAGCAGTACTTC. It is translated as CASSESRGPSFYEQYF.

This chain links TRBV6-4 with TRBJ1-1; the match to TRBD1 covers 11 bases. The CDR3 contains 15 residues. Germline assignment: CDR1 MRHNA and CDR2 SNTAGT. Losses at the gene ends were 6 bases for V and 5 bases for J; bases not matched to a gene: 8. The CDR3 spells CASRPSGTGGTEAFF. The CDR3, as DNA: TGTGCCAGCAGACCTTCCGGGACAGGGGGTACTGAAGCTTTCTTT.

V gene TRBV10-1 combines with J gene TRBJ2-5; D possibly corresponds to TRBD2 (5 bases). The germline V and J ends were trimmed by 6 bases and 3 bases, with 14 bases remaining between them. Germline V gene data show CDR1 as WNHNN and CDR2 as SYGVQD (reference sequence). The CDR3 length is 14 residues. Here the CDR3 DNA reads TGCGCCAGCAGCGCTAGCTGGAGCGAAGAGACCCAGTACTTC. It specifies CASSASWSEETQYF.

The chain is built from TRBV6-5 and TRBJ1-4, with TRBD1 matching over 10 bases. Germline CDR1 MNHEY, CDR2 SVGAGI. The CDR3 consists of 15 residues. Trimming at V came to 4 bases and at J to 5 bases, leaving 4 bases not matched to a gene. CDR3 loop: CASSSRTGGNEKLFF. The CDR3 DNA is TGTGCCAGCAGTTCGAGGACAGGGGGGAATGAAAAACTGTTTTTT.

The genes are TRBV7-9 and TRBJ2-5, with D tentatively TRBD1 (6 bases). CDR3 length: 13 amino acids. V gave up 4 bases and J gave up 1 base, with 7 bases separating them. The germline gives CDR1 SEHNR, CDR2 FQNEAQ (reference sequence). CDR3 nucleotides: TGTGCCAGCAGCTGGACAGTCCAAGAGACCCAGTACTTC. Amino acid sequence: CASSWTVQETQYF.

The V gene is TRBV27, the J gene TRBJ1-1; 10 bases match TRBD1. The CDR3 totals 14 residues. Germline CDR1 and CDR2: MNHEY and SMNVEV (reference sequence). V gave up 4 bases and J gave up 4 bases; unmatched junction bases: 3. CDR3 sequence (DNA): TGTGCCAGCAGTTCTTGGGACAGGGGCACTGAAGCTTTCTTT. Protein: CASSSWDRGTEAFF.

CDR3: CASSESEAGEKLFF. DNA of the CDR3: TGCGCCAGCAGTGAGTCGGAGGCGGGTGAAAAACTGTTTTTT. The rearrangement links TRBV10-2 to TRBJ1-4; D not resolved. Per germline, CDR1 WSHSY and CDR2 SAAADI. The CDR3 is made up of 14 amino acids. Trimming took 0 bases from V and 7 from J, leaving 9 bases between them.

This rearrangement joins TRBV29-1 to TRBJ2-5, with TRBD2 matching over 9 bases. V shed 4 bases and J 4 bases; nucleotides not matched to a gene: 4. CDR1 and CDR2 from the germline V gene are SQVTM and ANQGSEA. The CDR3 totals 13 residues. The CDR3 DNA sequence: TGCAGCGTTGCTAGCGGGAATGGAGAGACCCAGTACTTC. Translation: CSVASGNGETQYF.

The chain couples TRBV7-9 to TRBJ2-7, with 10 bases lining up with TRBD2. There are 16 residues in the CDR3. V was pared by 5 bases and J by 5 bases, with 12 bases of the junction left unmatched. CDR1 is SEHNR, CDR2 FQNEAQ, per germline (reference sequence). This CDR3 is CASSRAAGTSVHEQYF. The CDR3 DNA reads TGTGCCAGCAGCCGAGCGGCCGGGACTAGCGTCCACGAGCAGTACTTC.

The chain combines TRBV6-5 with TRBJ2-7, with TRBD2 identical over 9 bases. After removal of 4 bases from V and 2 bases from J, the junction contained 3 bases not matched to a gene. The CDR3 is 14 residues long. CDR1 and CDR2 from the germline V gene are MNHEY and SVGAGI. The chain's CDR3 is CASSFSGSAYEQYF. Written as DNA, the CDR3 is TGTGCCAGCAGTTTTAGCGGGAGCGCCTACGAGCAGTACTTC.

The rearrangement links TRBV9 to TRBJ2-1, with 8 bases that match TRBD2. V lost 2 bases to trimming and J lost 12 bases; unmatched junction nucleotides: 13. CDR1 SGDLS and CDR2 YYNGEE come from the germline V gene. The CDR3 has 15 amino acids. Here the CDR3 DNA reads TGTGCCAGCAGCGTCTCCACGGGACTAGAGGGGTGGCAGTTCTTC. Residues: CASSVSTGLEGWQFF.

This chain's CDR3 is CAWSVQGANEKLFF. CDR3 DNA: TGTGCCTGGAGTGTACAGGGCGCTAATGAAAAACTGTTTTTT. This chain joins TRBV30 and TRBJ1-4, with a weak D call TRBD1 (6 bases). Germline CDR1 GTSNPN, CDR2 SVGIG (reference sequence). The germline V and J ends were trimmed by 0 bases and 3 bases, with 8 bases remaining between them. CDR3 length: 14 residues.

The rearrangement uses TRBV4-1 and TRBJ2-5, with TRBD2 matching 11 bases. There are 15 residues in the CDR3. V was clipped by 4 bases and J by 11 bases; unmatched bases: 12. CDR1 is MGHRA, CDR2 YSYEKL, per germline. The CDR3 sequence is CASSLGTSGPREQYF. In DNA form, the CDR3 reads TGCGCCAGCAGCCTTGGGACTAGCGGACCCAGGGAGCAGTACTTC.

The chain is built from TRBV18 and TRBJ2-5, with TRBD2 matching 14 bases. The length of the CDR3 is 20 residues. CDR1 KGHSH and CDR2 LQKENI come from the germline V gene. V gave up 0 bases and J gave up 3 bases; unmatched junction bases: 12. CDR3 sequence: CASSPPWGLAGEGDEETQYF. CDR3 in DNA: TGTGCCAGCTCACCACCCTGGGGACTAGCGGGAGAAGGTGACGAAGAGACCCAGTACTTC.

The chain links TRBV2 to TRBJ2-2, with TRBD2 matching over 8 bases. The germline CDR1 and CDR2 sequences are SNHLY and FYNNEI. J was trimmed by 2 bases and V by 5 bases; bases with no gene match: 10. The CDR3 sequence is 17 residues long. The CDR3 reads CASSIEGAGGNTGELFF. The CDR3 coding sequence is TGTGCCAGCAGTATTGAAGGGGCGGGAGGTAACACCGGGGAGCTGTTTTTT.

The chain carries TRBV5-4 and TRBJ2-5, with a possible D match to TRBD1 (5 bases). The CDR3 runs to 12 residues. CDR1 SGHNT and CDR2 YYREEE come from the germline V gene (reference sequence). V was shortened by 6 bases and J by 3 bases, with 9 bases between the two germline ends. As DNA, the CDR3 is TGTGCCAGCAAAGGGGATAAAGAGACCCAGTACTTC. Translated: CASKGDKETQYF.

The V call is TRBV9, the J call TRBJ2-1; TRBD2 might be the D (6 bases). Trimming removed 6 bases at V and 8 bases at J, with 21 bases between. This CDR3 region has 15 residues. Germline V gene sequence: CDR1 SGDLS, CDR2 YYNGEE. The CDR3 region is CASNLLGLTTHEQFF. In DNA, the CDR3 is TGTGCCAGCAACCTCTTGGGACTCACTACGCATGAGCAGTTCTTC.

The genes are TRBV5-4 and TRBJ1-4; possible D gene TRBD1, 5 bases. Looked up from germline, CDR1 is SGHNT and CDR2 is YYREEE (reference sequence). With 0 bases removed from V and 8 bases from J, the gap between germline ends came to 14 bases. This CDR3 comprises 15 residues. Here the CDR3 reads CASSLERSSGEKLFF. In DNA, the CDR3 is TGTGCCAGCAGCTTGGAACGATCCTCAGGGGAAAAACTGTTTTTT.

The CDR3 sequence: CASSLTIPTSGGVEQYF. The CDR3 nucleotides are TGTGCCAGCAGCTTAACCATACCGACTAGCGGGGGGGTGGAGCAGTACTTC. The V gene is TRBV7-9, the J gene TRBJ2-7, with 14 nucleotides matching TRBD2. There are 17 residues in the CDR3. Germline CDR1 and CDR2: SEHNR and FQNEAQ (reference sequence). V gave up 2 bases and J gave up 7 bases; unmatched junction bases: 10.